This is a list of T cell receptor beta chains from one sample in a study of cytomegalovirus exposure and HLA in healthy donors. Only in-frame clones appear in the TCRdb table, and some are missing; sequencing was by immunoSEQ multiplex PCR. The data contain approximately 100,000 clones, approximately 80% of them singletons. The sequenced sample was PBMCs. Receptor source: a female donor in good health and CMV-seropositive. Each CDR3 is given with its conserved first and last residue. The D gene is left open where the match is weak. Part of the rows lack a size; the others show once, few, many or a class for expanded clones.

D | J | size | V | DNA | CDR3
. | TRBJ2-7 | . | TRBV5-1 | TGCGCCAGCAGCTTGGGAGCCACTACGTCCTACGAGCAGTACTTC | CASSLGATTSYEQYF
TRBD2 | TRBJ2-7 | once | TRBV19 | TGTGCCACTGGGGGGACTAGCGGATCCTACGAGCAGTACTTC | CATGGTSGSYEQYF
TRBD1 | TRBJ1-6 | . | TRBV6-1 | TGTGCCAGCAGTGCCACCAGACAGGGGAAGAATTCACCCCTCCACTTT | CASSATRQGKNSPLHF
. | TRBJ1-6 | . | TRBV9 | TGTGCCAGCAGCGCCCTCGGGAATTCACCCCTCCACTTT | CASSALGNSPLHF
TRBD2 | TRBJ2-1 | . | TRBV11-2 | TGTGCCAGCAGCTTACAACTAGCGGGGGGGACAGATAGGTTCTTC | CASSLQLAGGTDRFF
. | TRBJ2-1 | . | TRBV12-2 | TGTGCAAGTCGCTTCTTATTGGGGGCCTGGTACAATGAGCAGTTCTTC | CASRFLLGAWYNEQFF
. | TRBJ2-7 | once | TRBV7-9 | TGTTCCAGCAGCTTAGCAGGGGTGGTGATCGAGCAGTACTTC | CSSSLAGVVIEQYF
TRBD1 | TRBJ2-6 | . | TRBV5-1 | TGCGCCAGCAATTTGGGGACAGGGGACTCTGGGGCCAACGTCCTGACTTTC | CASNLGTGDSGANVLTF
TRBD1 | TRBJ1-5 | . | TRBV19 | TGTGCCAGTAGTTCGGGGACAGGGGGCCGTGATCAGCCCCAGCATTTT | CASSSGTGGRDQPQHF
. | TRBJ2-7 | . | TRBV9 | TGTGCCAGCAGCGTAGGTTCCCAGGGCTTCTACGAGCAGTACTTC | CASSVGSQGFYEQYF
. | TRBJ2-5 | . | TRBV7-9 | TGTGCCAGCAGCACGGGGACACACCAAGAGACCCAGTACTTC | CASSTGTHQETQYF
. | TRBJ2-1 | . | TRBV5-1 | TGCGCCAGCGGATGGTGGGGAGGTTCCTACAATGAGCAGTTCTTC | CASGWWGGSYNEQFF
. | TRBJ2-6 | . | TRBV7-9 | TGTGCCAGCTCGGCTGGGGCCAACGGCCTGACTTTC | CASSAGANGLTF
TRBD1 | TRBJ1-1 | . | TRBV19 | TGTGCCAGTAGTCCAAGCTACAGGGGGCGAGACACTGAAGCTTTCTTT | CASSPSYRGRDTEAFF
TRBD2 | TRBJ2-1 | . | TRBV19 | TGTGCCAGTAGCTATTCGCGGGGACTAGCGAATAATGAGCAGTTCTTC | CASSYSRGLANNEQFF
TRBD1 | TRBJ1-4 | . | TRBV18 | TGTGCCAGCTCACCCCGACCCGGGACAGTCAATGAAAAACTGTTTTTT | CASSPRPGTVNEKLFF
TRBD2 | TRBJ2-3 | few | TRBV5-1 | TGCGCCAGCAGCTCAACAACTAGCGGCACAGATACGCAGTATTTT | CASSSTTSGTDTQYF
TRBD2 | TRBJ2-1 | few | TRBV27 | TGTGCCAGCAGTTTACTAGCGGGAGGGGGTGAGCAGTTCTTC | CASSLLAGGGEQFF
. | TRBJ1-2 | . | TRBV2 | TGTGCCAGCAGCCCCGGGCAGGGATATGATGGCTACACCTTC | CASSPGQGYDGYTF